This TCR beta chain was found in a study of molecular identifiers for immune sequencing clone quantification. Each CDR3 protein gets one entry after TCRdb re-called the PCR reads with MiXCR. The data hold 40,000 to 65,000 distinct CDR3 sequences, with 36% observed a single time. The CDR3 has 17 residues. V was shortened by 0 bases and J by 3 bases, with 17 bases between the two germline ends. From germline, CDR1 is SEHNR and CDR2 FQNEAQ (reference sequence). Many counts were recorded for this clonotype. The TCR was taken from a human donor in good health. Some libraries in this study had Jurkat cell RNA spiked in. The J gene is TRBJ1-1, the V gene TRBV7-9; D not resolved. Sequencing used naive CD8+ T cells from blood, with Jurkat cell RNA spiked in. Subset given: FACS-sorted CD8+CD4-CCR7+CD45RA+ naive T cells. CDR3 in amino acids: CASSLASWAGRYTEAFF. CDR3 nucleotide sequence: TGTGCCAGCAGCTTAGCGTCTTGGGCTGGGAGATACACTGAAGCTTTCTTT.